Listed below are T cell receptor beta chains from one sample, sequenced in a study of blood T cell repertoires in COVID-19. Libraries were prepared by immunoSEQ multiplex PCR; TCRdb keeps only in-frame clonotypes and omits some of them. This repertoire shows 200,000 to 250,000 clones, approximately 82% found once; its top ten account for 1.9%. The sample consisted of peripheral blood. The receptors derive from a woman older than 75 with acute or convalescent COVID-19. The CDR3 runs from the conserved cysteine through the conserved F or W. The D gene is left open where the match is weak. Clone size is not always given. Where it is, it says once, few, many or a class for expanded clones.

size,D,V,J,length,DNA,CDR3
NA,NA,TRBV2,TRBJ1-5,14,TGTGCCAGCAGTGAGCAGATTAGCAATCAGCCCCAGCATTTT,CASSEQISNQPQHF
NA,NA,TRBV7-2,TRBJ2-7,17,TGTGCCAGCAGCTTAAATCCCTTTGTAGGGCAGGGGTACGAGCAGTACTTC,CASSLNPFVGQGYEQYF
NA,NA,TRBV15,TRBJ1-2,17,TGTGCCACCAGCAGAGATTTAGGTGGGGGGGGAGGCTATGGCTACACCTTC,CATSRDLGGGGGYGYTF
NA,TRBD2,TRBV7-2,TRBJ2-5,19,TGTGCCAGCAGCCCGCCCGGGACTAGCGGGAGGGGCCGACAAGAGACCCAGTACTTC,CASSPPGTSGRGRQETQYF
NA,NA,TRBV28,TRBJ2-1,16,TGTGCCAGCTTTTCTTCTAGCGCCCTATCCTACAATGAGCAGTTCTTC,CASFSSSALSYNEQFF
NA,TRBD1,TRBV15,TRBJ2-3,17,TGTGCCACCAGCAAAAATGACAGGGGACCACTTCAGGATACGCAGTATTTT,CATSKNDRGPLQDTQYF
NA,NA,TRBV29-1,TRBJ1-1,11,TGCAGCGTTGGCAGGAACACTGAAGCTTTCTTT,CSVGRNTEAFF
few,NA,TRBV2,TRBJ1-6,15,TGTGCCAGCACCACCGCAGGGGTGGGTAATTCACCCCTCCACTTT,CASTTAGVGNSPLHF
NA,NA,TRBV6-5,TRBJ2-7,14,TGTGCCAGCAAGATCGGAGGGAGCGTCTACGAGCAGTACTTC,CASKIGGSVYEQYF
once,TRBD2,TRBV5-4,TRBJ2-5,16,TGTGCCAGCAGCCCTAACCCCGGGACTAGTCAAGAGACCCAGTACTTC,CASSPNPGTSQETQYF
once,TRBD1,TRBV6-5,TRBJ1-2,13,TGTGCCAGCAGGGACAGGGGGCCGTATGGCTACACCTTC,CASRDRGPYGYTF
NA,TRBD2,TRBV9,TRBJ2-1,20,TGTGCCAGCAGCGACCAACAGACTAGCGGGAGGTCTAACTCCTACAATGAGCAGTTCTTC,CASSDQQTSGRSNSYNEQFF
NA,NA,TRBV25-1,TRBJ2-5,13,TGTGCCAGCAGTGATAATTCCCAAGAGACCCAGTACTTC,CASSDNSQETQYF
NA,NA,TRBV21-1,TRBJ2-3,14,TGTGCCACCCTGCCGACAGGCAGCACAGATACGCAGTATTTT,CATLPTGSTDTQYF
NA,NA,TRBV2,TRBJ2-4,14,TGTGCCAGCAGTGTAAACAGAGTAGGAAACATTCAGTACTTC,CASSVNRVGNIQYF
NA,NA,TRBV27,TRBJ1-1,13,TGTGCCAGCAGTCCCCTAGGGGGCACTGAAGCTTTCTTT,CASSPLGGTEAFF
medium-sized,NA,TRBV7-2,TRBJ2-7,14,TGTGCCAGCAGCTTAGCCGGGAACTCCTACGAGCAGTACTTC,CASSLAGNSYEQYF
NA,NA,TRBV27,TRBJ1-2,14,TGTGCCAGCAGTTTATATGGGGCAGGCTATGGCTACACCTTC,CASSLYGAGYGYTF
NA,NA,TRBV9,TRBJ2-3,16,TGTGCCAGCAGCCTAGGGACAACCGGGAGGACAGATACGCAGTATTTT,CASSLGTTGRTDTQYF
NA,NA,TRBV28,TRBJ2-2,14,TGTGCCAGCAGCCGGAGAACGAACACCGGGGAGCTGTTTTTT,CASSRRTNTGELFF
NA,TRBD2,TRBV11-2,TRBJ2-3,17,TGTGCCAGCAGCCTCCTGGGGGTAGCGGGAGTGAGAGATACGCAGTATTTT,CASSLLGVAGVRDTQYF
NA,TRBD1,TRBV5-1,TRBJ2-7,15,TGCGCCAGCAGCTTGGGGGACAGGGGAGGCTACGAGCAGTACTTC,CASSLGDRGGYEQYF
NA,NA,TRBV4-1,TRBJ2-7,16,TGCGCCAGCAGCCCCGCCGGGGGGCAGCCACTCTACGAGCAGTACTTC,CASSPAGGQPLYEQYF
NA,NA,TRBV7-7,TRBJ1-5,15,TGTGCCAGCAGCTCCCAGGACTATAGCAATCAGCCCCAGCATTTT,CASSSQDYSNQPQHF
NA,NA,TRBV5-1,TRBJ1-2,17,TGCGCCAGCAGCTTGGTCCCGGAAGTCAGGGTGCTATCTGGCTACACCTTC,CASSLVPEVRVLSGYTF
NA,NA,TRBV21-1,TRBJ2-5,21,TGTGCCAGCAGCAAAGAGGGACCTTGGGCGGCCAGACAGGGGGCGGGAGAGACCCAGTACTTC,CASSKEGPWAARQGAGETQYF
NA,TRBD1,TRBV5-1,TRBJ1-1,15,TGCGCCAGCACCCCCCCGGGACAGGGAGGGTATGAAGCTTTCTTT,CASTPPGQGGYEAFF
NA,TRBD1,TRBV5-1,TRBJ1-6,15,TGCGCCAGCAGTAAAACGACAGGGGAGAATTCACCCCTCCACTTT,CASSKTTGENSPLHF
NA,NA,TRBV11-2,TRBJ2-5,11,TGTGCCAGCAGCCCCGGCGGGACCCAGTACTTC,CASSPGGTQYF
NA,TRBD1,TRBV7-3,TRBJ1-1,13,TGTGCCAGCAGCTCCCGACAGGGGACTGAAGCTTTCTTT,CASSSRQGTEAFF
NA,TRBD1,TRBV29-1,TRBJ1-6,12,TGCAGCGTAAGACAGGGAAATTCACCCCTCCACTTT,CSVRQGNSPLHF
NA,NA,TRBV4-2,TRBJ1-1,12,TGTGCCAGCAGCCAAGGCTTTAGTTCGGCTTTCTTT,CASSQGFSSAFF
NA,NA,TRBV28,TRBJ1-2,14,TGTGCCAGCAGTTCCCTTGGTCCTACCTATGGCTACACCTTC,CASSSLGPTYGYTF
NA,NA,TRBV5-5,TRBJ2-7,15,TGTGCCAGCAGCTCAATAGCGGAAAGCTCCTACGAGCAGTACTTC,CASSSIAESSYEQYF
NA,TRBD2,TRBV7-2,TRBJ2-7,18,TGTGCCAGCAGCGAAGAGACTAGCGGGAGAGGAGTCTCCTACGAGCAGTACTTC,CASSEETSGRGVSYEQYF
NA,NA,TRBV6-6,TRBJ1-2,14,TGTGCCAGCAGTTACGGGCAGCTAAACTATGGCTACACCTTC,CASSYGQLNYGYTF
once,NA,TRBV9,TRBJ1-3,20,TGTGCCAGCAGCGTAGTCAGCGACAGCTACAGGACTATCTCTGGAAACACCATATATTTT,CASSVVSDSYRTISGNTIYF
NA,NA,TRBV5-4,TRBJ1-2,13,TGTGCCAGCAGTACAGACGTATTCTATGGCTACACCTTC,CASSTDVFYGYTF
NA,TRBD1,TRBV6-4,TRBJ1-1,15,TGTGCCAGCAGGAAAGACCAGGGGGCAAGGACTGAAGCTTTCTTT,CASRKDQGARTEAFF
NA,TRBD1,TRBV11-2,TRBJ1-2,14,TGTGCCAGCAGCTTGGCAGGGGGCAGCTATGGCTACACCTTC,CASSLAGGSYGYTF
NA,NA,TRBV3-1/TRBV3-2,TRBJ2-3,12,TGTGCCAGCAGCCACACTGAAGATACGCAGTATTTT,CASSHTEDTQYF
NA,TRBD1,TRBV6-5,TRBJ2-7,14,TGTGCCAGCAAGACAGGGGGCCTTACCTACGAGCAGTACTTC,CASKTGGLTYEQYF
NA,NA,TRBV27,TRBJ2-1,15,TGTGCCAGCAGTTTGGGGGGAAGCTCCTACAATGAGCAGTTCTTC,CASSLGGSSYNEQFF
NA,NA,TRBV7-3,TRBJ2-1,15,TGTGCCAGCAGTCAACTGGAAGGGGGAAGCAATGAGCAGTTCTTC,CASSQLEGGSNEQFF
NA,TRBD1,TRBV6-6,TRBJ1-2,13,TGTGCCAGCAGAAGTCAGGGGGAGCAAGGCTACACCTTC,CASRSQGEQGYTF
NA,TRBD1,TRBV7-3,TRBJ2-3,15,TGTGCCAGCACGCTAGGACAGGGCCACACAGATACGCAGTATTTT,CASTLGQGHTDTQYF
once,NA,TRBV7-9,TRBJ2-1,14,TGTGCCAGCAGCACAGGGCTGGCCTACAATGAGCAGTTCTTC,CASSTGLAYNEQFF
NA,TRBD2,TRBV27,TRBJ2-7,16,TGTGCCAGCATACCGGGGGGGGCGGAGCGAGTGTACGAGCAGTACTTC,CASIPGGAERVYEQYF
NA,NA,TRBV5-4,TRBJ1-6,14,TGTGCCAGCAGCCGGACAGACAATAATTCACCCCTCCACTTT,CASSRTDNNSPLHF
NA,NA,TRBV5-6,TRBJ2-5,14,TGTGCCAGCAGCTTATCGGCTAGCAAAGAGACCCAGTACTTC,CASSLSASKETQYF
once,TRBD1,TRBV5-1,TRBJ1-2,14,TGCGCCAGCAGCCCAGGGACAGACCACTATGGCTACACCTTC,CASSPGTDHYGYTF
once,NA,TRBV7-8,TRBJ2-7,14,TGTGCCAGCAGCTTAGCTGAAACATACTACGAGCAGTACTTC,CASSLAETYYEQYF
few,NA,TRBV15,TRBJ1-2,13,TGTGCCACCAGCCCCGACCTCAGGCTCCCCTACACCTTC,CATSPDLRLPYTF
NA,NA,TRBV24-1,TRBJ2-3,17,TGTGCCACCAGTGATTTGCCGCGGGGTTCGGGCACAGATACGCAGTATTTT,CATSDLPRGSGTDTQYF
NA,NA,TRBV25-1,TRBJ1-6,16,TGTGCCAGCAGCCCCGCCCGGACAGTCGGAAATTCACCCCTCCACTTT,CASSPARTVGNSPLHF